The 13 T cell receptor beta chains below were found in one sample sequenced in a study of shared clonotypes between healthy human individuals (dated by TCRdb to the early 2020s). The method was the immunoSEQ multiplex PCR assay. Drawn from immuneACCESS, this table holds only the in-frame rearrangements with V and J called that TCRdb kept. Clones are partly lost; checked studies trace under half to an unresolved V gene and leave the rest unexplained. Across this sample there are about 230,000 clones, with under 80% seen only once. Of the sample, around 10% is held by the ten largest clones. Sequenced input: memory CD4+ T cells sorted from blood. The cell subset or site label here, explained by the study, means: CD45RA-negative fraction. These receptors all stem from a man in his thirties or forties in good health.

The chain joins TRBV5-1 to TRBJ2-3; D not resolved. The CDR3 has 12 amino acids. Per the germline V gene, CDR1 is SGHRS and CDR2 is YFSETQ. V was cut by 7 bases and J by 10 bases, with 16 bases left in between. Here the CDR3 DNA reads TGCGCCAGCGGACCGGACGGCCGCGCGCAGTATTTT. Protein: CASGPDGRAQYF.

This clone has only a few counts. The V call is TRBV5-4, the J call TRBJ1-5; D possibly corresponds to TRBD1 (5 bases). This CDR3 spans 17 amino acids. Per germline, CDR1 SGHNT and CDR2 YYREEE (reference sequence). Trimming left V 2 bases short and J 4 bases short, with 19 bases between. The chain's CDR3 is CASSFGGLEGTNQPQHF. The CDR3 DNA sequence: TGTGCCAGCAGCTTTGGGGGATTGGAGGGGACGAATCAGCCCCAGCATTTT.

This chain's CDR3 is CASSAAMSGGNEQFF. CDR3 sequence (DNA): TGCGCCAGCAGCGCGGCTATGAGTGGTGGCAATGAGCAGTTCTTC. The chain combines TRBV5-1 with TRBJ2-1, with D hard to call. V lost 4 bases and J 6 bases, leaving 17 bases between the germline ends. CDR3 length equals 15 residues. The germline V gene encodes CDR1 SGHRS and CDR2 YFSETQ.

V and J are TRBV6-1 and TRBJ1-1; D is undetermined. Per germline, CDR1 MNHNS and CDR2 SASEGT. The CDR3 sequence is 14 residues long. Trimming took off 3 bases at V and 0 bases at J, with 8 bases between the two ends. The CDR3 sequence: CASSDLPMNTEAFF. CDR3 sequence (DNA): TGTGCCAGCAGTGATCTCCCCATGAACACTGAAGCTTTCTTT.

The CDR3 protein is CASGPRTGYSGYTF. Written as DNA, the CDR3 is TGTGCCAGCGGACCCCGGACAGGGTATTCTGGCTACACCTTC. The genes are TRBV27 and TRBJ1-2, with 8 bases lining up with TRBD1. Looked up from germline, CDR1 is MNHEY and CDR2 is SMNVEV (reference sequence). The V segment lost 8 bases and the J segment 7 bases; nucleotides outside the gene matches: 12. The CDR3 sequence is 14 residues long.

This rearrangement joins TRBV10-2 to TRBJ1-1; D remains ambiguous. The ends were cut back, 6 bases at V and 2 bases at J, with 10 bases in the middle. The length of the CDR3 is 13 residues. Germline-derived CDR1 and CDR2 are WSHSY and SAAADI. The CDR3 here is CASRSARNTEAFF. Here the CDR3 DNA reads TGCGCCAGCAGATCTGCCAGAAACACTGAAGCTTTCTTT.

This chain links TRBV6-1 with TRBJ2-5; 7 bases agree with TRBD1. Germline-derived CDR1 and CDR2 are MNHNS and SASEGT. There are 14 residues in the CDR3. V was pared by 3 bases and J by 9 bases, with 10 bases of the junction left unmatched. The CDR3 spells CASSEGQPERSQYF. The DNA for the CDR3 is TGTGCCAGCAGTGAGGGACAGCCAGAGAGGTCCCAGTACTTC.

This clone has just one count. The CDR3 DNA follows: TGTGCCAGCAGCATAGTACAGGGAGGCTATGGCTACACCTTC. Translated, it gives CASSIVQGGYGYTF. The rearrangement joins TRBV7-9 to TRBJ1-2; D perhaps matches TRBD1 (6 bases). This CDR3 contains 14 residues. The V gene's germline CDR1 is SEHNR and CDR2 FQNEAQ (reference sequence). Trimming left V 5 bases short and J 4 bases short, with 14 bases between. The variable domain in full, completed from reference TRBV7-9 and TRBJ1-2, reads DTGVSQNPRHKITKRGQNVTFRCDPISEHNRLYWYRQTLGQGPEFLTYFQNEAQLEKSRLLSDRFSAERPKGSFSTLEIQRTEQGDSAMYLCASSIVQGGYGYTFGSGTRLTVV.

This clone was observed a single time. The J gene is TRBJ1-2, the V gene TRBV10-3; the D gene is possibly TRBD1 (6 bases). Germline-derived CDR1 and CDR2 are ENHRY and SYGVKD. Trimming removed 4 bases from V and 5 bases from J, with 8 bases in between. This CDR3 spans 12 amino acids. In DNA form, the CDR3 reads TGTGCCATCAGTGGTCAGGGGTATGGCTACACCTTC. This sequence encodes CAISGQGYGYTF.

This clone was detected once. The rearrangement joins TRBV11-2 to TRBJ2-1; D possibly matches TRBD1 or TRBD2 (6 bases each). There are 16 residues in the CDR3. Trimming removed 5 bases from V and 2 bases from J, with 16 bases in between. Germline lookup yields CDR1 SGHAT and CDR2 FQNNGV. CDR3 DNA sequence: TGTGCCAGCAGCCGCACGGGGGCCTCAACCTACAATGAGCAGTTCTTC. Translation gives CASSRTGASTYNEQFF.

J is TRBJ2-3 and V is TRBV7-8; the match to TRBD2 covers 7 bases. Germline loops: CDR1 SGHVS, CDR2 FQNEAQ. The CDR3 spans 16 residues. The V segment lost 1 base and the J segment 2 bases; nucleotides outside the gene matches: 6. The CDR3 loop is CASSLGREVHTDTQYF. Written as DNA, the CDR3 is TGTGCCAGCAGCTTAGGCCGGGAGGTCCACACAGATACGCAGTATTTT.

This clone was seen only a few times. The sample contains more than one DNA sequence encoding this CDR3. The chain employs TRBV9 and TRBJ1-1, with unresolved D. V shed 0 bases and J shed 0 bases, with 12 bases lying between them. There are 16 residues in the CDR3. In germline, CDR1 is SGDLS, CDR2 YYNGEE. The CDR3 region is CASSVGAGGMNTEAFF. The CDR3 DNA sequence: TGTGCCAGCAGCGTAGGGGCAGGAGGAATGAACACTGAAGCTTTCTTT.

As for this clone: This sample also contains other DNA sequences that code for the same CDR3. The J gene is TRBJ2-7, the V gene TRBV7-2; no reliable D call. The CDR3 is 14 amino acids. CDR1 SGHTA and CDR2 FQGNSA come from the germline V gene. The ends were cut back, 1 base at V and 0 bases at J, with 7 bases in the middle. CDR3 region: CASSLGPSSYEQYF. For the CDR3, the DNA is TGTGCCAGCAGCTTAGGACCCAGCTCCTACGAGCAGTACTTC.